This T cell receptor (beta chain) was observed in a study of early stage breast cancer tumors. With 0 bases removed from V and 1 base from J, the gap between germline ends came to 4 bases. Germline CDR1 reads SGHRS; CDR2 reads YFSETQ. CDR3 length: 13 amino acids. This table comes from immunoSEQ multiplex PCR, and its TCRdb copy is limited to in-frame clones, with some not included. The data show tens of thousands of clones, approximately 84% seen once. The source material was blood. The TCR sequence derives from a person aged 45-60 years with breast cancer. This chain uses TRBV5-1 with TRBJ1-1; D is ambiguous. The chain's CDR3 is CASSLEENTEAFF. The CDR3 coding sequence is TGCGCCAGCAGCTTGGAAGAGAACACTGAAGCTTTCTTT.